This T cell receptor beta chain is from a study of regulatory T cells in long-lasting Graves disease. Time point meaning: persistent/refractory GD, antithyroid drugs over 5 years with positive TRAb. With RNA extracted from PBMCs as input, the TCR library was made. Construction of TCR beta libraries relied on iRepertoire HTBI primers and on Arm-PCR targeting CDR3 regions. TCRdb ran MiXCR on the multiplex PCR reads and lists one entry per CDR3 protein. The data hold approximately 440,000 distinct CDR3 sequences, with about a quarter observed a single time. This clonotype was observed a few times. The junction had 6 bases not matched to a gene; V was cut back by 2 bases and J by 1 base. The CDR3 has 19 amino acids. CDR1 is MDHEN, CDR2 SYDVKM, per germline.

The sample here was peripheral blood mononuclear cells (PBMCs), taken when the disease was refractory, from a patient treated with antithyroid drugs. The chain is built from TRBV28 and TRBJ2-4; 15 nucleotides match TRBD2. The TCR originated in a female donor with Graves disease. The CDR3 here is CASSLDGLAGGLAKNIQYF. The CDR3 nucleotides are TGTGCCAGCAGTTTAGATGGACTAGCGGGAGGGCTGGCCAAAAACATTCAGTACTTC. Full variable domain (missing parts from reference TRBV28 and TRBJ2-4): DVKVTQSSRYLVKRTGEKVFLECVQDMDHENMFWYRQDPGLGLRLIYFSYDVKMKEKGDIPEGYSVSREKKERFSLILESASTNQTSMYLCASSLDGLAGGLAKNIQYFGAGTRLSVL.